Listed here are 7 T cell receptor beta chains from one sample, sequenced in a study of shared clonotypes between healthy human individuals. The method was immunoSEQ multiplex PCR; TCRdb's version includes in-frame clones alone and lacks a portion of them. The table has 600,000 to 750,000 clones, roughly 91% seen once; the top ten hold 34%. The sample comprised memory CD8+ T cells from PBMCs. Subset described: CD45RO+ cells pooled with CCR7-negative TemRA cells. The receptors here all came from a man aged 18 to 29 in good health. Some clones in this sample may be carry-over from other donors' samples.

The V gene is TRBV28, the J gene TRBJ2-7; TRBD2 matches at 13 bases. J lost 3 bases, V lost 5 bases, and 4 bases had no gene match. The CDR3 covers 15 residues. Germline lookup yields CDR1 MDHEN and CDR2 SYDVKM. The CDR3 DNA sequence: TGTGCCAGCAGTCGACTAGCGGGAGGTCGCTACGAGCAGTACTTC. Its protein product is CASSRLAGGRYEQYF. The whole variable domain, filled in from reference TRBV28 and TRBJ2-7, reads DVKVTQSSRYLVKRTGEKVFLECVQDMDHENMFWYRQDPGLGLRLIYFSYDVKMKEKGDIPEGYSVSREKKERFSLILESASTNQTSMYLCASSRLAGGRYEQYFGPGTRLTVT.

This chain joins TRBV7-2 and TRBJ2-5; 14 bases are a match to TRBD2. J lost 3 bases, V lost 5 bases, and 5 bases had no gene match. The CDR3 has 16 amino acids. CDR1 is SGHTA, CDR2 FQGNSA, per germline. CDR3 in amino acids: CASSRGLAGGKETQYF. The CDR3, as DNA: TGTGCCAGCAGCCGAGGACTAGCGGGAGGTAAAGAGACCCAGTACTTC. Complete variable domain (other parts from reference TRBV7-2 and TRBJ2-5): GAGVSQSPSNKVTEKGKDVELRCDPISGHTALYWYRQSLGQGLEFLIYFQGNSAPDKSGLPSDRFSAERTGGSVSTLTIQRTQQEDSAVYLCASSRGLAGGKETQYFGPGTRLLVL.

This chain uses TRBV2 with TRBJ2-7; 10 bases align to TRBD1. Germline V gene sequence: CDR1 SNHLY, CDR2 FYNNEI. V shed 2 bases, J shed 5 bases, and the junction held 9 bases outside the gene matches. CDR3 length: 16 residues. Written as DNA, the CDR3 is TGTGCCAGCAGTGAATTCTGGGAGACAGGGGGCCACGAGCAGTACTTC. It encodes CASSEFWETGGHEQYF.

This clone was seen repeatedly, ten times or more. This rearrangement joins TRBV11-2 to TRBJ2-1; 10 bases line up with TRBD2. V lost 6 bases to trimming and J lost 5 bases; unmatched junction nucleotides: 7. CDR3 size: 15 residues. Looked up from germline, CDR1 is SGHAT and CDR2 is FQNNGV. Here the CDR3 reads CASRALAGVHNEQFF. Written as DNA, the CDR3 is TGTGCCAGCAGAGCCCTAGCGGGAGTCCACAATGAGCAGTTCTTC.

The V call is TRBV5-6, the J call TRBJ2-7; D perhaps matches TRBD1 (5 bases). V dropped 8 bases and J dropped 4 bases, with 7 bases sitting between them. Germline V gene data show CDR1 as SGHDT and CDR2 as YYEEEE. The CDR3 is 10 amino acids. The CDR3 loop is CARGEYEQYF. DNA of the CDR3: TGTGCCAGAGGGGAATACGAGCAGTACTTC.

The chain links TRBV27 to TRBJ1-5; no clear D. The CDR3 consists of 17 residues. CDR1 and CDR2 (germline): MNHEY, SMNVEV (reference sequence). V lost 8 bases to trimming and J lost 2 bases, with 22 bases between them. The CDR3 loop reads CASRPRRWWLGNQPQHF. The DNA of the CDR3 is TGTGCCAGCCGCCCTCGTCGATGGTGGTTAGGCAATCAGCCCCAGCATTTT.

This chain joins TRBV30 and TRBJ1-1; D possibly corresponds to TRBD1 (5 bases). The CDR3 contains 15 residues. Trimming shortened V by 2 bases and J by 0 bases, and 13 bases separated the two germline ends. Germline CDR1 GTSNPN, CDR2 SVGIG (reference sequence). In DNA form, the CDR3 reads TGTGCCTGGAGTCTAGGTGAGGACATGAACACTGAAGCTTTCTTT. This encodes CAWSLGEDMNTEAFF.